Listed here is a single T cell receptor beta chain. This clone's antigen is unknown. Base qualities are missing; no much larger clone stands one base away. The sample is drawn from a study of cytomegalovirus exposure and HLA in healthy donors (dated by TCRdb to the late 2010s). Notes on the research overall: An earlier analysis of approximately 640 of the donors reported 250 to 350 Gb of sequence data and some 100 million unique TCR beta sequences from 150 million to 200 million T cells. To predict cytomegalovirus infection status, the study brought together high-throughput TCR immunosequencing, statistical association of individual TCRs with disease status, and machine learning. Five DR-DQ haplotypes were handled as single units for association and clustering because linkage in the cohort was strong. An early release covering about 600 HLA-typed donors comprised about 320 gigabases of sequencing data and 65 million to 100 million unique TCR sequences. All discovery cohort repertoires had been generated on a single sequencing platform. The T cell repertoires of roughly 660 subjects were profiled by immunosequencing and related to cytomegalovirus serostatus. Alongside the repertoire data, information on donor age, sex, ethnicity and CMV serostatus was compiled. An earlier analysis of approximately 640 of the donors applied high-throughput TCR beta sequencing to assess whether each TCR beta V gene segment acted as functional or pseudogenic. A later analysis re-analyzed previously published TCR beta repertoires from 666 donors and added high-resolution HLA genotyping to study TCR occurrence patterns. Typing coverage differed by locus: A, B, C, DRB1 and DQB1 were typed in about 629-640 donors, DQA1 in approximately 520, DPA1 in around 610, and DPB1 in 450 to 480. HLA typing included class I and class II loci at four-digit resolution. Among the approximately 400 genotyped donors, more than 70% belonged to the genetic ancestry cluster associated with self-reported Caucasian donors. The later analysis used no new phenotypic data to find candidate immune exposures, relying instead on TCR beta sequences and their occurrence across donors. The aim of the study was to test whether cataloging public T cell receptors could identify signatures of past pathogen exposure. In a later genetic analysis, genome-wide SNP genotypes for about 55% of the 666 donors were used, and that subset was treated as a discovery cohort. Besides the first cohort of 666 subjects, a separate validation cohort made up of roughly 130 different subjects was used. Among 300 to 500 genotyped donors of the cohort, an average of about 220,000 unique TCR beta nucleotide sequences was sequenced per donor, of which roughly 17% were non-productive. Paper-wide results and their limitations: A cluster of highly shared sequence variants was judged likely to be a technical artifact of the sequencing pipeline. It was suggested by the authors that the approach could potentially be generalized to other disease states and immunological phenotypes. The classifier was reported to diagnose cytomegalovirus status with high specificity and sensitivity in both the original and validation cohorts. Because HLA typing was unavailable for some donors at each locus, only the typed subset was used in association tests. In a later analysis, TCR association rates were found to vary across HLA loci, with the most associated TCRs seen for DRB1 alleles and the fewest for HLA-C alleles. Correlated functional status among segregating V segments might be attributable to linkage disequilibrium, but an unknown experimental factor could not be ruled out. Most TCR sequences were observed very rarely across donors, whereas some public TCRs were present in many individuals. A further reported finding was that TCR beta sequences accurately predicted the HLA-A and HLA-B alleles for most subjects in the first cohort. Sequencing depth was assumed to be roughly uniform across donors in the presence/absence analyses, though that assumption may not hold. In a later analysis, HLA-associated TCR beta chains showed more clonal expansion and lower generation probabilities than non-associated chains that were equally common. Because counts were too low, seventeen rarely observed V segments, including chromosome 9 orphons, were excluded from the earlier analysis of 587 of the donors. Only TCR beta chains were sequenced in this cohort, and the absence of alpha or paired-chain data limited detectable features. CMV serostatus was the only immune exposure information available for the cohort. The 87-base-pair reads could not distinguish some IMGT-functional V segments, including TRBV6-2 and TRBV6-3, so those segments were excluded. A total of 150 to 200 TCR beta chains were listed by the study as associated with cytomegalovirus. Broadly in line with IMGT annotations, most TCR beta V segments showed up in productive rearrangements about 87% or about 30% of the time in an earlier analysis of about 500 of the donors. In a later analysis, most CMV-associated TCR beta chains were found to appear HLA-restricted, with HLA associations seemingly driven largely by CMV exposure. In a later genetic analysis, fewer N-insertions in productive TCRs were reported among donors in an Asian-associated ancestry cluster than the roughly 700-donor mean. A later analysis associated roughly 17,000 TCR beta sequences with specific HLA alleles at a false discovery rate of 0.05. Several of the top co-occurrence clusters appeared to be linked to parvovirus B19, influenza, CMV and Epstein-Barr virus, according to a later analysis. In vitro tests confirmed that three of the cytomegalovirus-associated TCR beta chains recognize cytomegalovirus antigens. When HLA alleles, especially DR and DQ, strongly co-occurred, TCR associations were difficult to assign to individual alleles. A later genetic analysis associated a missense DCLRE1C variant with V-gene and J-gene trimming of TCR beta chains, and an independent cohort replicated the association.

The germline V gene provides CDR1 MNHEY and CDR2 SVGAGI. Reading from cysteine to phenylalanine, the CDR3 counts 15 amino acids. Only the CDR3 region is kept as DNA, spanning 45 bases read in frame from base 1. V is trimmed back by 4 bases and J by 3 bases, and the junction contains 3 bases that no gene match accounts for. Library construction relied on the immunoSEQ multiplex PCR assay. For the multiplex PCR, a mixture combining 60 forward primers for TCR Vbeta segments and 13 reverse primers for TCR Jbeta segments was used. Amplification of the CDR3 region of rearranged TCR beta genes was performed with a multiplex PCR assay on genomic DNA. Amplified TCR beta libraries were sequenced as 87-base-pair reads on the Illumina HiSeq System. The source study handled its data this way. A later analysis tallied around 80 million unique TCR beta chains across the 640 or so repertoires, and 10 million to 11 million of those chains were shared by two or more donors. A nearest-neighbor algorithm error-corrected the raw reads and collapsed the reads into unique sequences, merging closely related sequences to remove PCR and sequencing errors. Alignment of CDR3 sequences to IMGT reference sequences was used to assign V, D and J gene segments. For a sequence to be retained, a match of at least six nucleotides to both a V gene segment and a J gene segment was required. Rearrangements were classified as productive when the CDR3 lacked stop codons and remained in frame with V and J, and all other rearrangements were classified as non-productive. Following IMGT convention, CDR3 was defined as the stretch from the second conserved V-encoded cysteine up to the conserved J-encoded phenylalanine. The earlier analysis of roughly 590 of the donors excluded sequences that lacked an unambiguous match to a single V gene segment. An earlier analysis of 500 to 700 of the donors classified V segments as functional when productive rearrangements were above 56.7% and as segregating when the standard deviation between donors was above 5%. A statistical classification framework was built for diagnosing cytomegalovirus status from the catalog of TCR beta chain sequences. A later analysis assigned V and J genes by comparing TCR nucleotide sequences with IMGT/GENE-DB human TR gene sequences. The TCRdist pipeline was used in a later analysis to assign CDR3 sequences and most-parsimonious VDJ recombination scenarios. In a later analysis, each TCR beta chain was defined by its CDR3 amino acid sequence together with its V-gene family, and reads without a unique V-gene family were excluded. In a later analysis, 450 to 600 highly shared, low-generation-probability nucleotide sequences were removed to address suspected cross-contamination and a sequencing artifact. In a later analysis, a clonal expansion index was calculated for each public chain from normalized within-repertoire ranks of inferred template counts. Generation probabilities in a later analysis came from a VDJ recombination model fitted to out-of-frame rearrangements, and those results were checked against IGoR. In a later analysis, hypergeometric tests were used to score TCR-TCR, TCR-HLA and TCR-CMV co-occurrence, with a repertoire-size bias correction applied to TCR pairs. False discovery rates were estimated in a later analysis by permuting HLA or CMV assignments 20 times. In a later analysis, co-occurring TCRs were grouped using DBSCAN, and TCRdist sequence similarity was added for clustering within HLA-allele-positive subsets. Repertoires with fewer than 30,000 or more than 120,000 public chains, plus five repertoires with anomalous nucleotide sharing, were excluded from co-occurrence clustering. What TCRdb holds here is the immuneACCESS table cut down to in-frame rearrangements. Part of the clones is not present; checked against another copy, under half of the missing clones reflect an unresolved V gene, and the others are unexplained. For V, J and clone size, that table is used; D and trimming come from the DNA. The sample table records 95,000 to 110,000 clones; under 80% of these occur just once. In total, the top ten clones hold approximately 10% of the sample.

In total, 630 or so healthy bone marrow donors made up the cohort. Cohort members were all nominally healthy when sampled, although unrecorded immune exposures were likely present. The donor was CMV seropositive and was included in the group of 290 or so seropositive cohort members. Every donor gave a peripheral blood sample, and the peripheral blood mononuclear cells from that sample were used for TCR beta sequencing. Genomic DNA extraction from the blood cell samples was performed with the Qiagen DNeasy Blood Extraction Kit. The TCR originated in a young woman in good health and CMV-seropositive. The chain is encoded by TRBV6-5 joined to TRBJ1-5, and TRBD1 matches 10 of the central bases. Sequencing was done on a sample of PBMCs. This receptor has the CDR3 CASSSGQGVNQPQHF. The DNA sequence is TGTGCCAGCAGTTCAGGACAGGGGGTCAATCAGCCCCAGCATTTT.